The present T cell receptor beta chain was sequenced within a study of OX40 agonist ivuxolimab in advanced cancers. Context from the whole study: Ivuxolimab, which targeted the costimulatory receptor OX40 (CD134), was an agonistic, fully human IgG2 monoclonal antibody. Prior anti-PD-1, anti-PD-L1 or anti-CTLA-4 therapy was permitted, and 35% to 40% of dose-escalation patients had received checkpoint inhibitors. The monotherapy dose-escalation portion (N of about 49 patients) of the phase I ivuxolimab trial is reported in the paper. Among the roughly 50 dose-escalation patients, about 20 had hepatocellular carcinoma, about 15 melanoma, 9 renal cell carcinoma and 9 head and neck cancer. Intravenous ivuxolimab was administered to patients every 2 weeks at six dose levels: 0.01, 0.1, 0.3, 1.5, 3 and 10 mg/kg. The dose-escalation cohort was almost 85% male with a mean age of approximately 60 years, ranging from roughly 20 to 80. The purpose of peripheral TCRbeta sequencing was to test whether ivuxolimab changed TCR sequence diversity and led to clonal T-cell expansion. Partial responses occurred in three dose-escalation patients, of whom one had hepatocellular carcinoma and two had cutaneous melanoma. On the study overall, not on this receptor specifically: In the 0.1-3.0 mg/kg groups, partial responders were among the patients with the lowest normalized peripheral clonal expansion, particularly in CD8+ T cells. Low levels of normalized T-cell clonal expansion were also seen in some patients who did not respond. On average, CD8+ T cells showed more expanded clones than CD4+ T cells after ivuxolimab. Antigen specificity was not determined for the clonally expanded peripheral T cells. Clonal expansion of both CD4+ and CD8+ blood T cells was observed from baseline to week 6 at doses 0.1 to 3.0 mg/kg.

The CDR3, cysteine through phenylalanine, is 14 amino acids long. The CDR3 DNA has 42 bases and is translated from base 1. As encoded in the germline V gene, CDR1 is SGHNT while CDR2 is YENEEA. Trimming accounts for 4 bases at V and 4 bases at J, while the number of junction bases matched to no gene is 1. Patients with autoimmune disease history or receiving systemic immunosuppression were excluded from the trial. Peripheral blood for TCR sequencing was collected from all dose cohorts at baseline, on cycle 4 day 1, and on cycle 7 day 1. The samples were taken from a phase I, first-in-human, multicenter, open-label dose-escalation trial of ivuxolimab. Adults with locally advanced or metastatic melanoma, renal cell carcinoma, hepatocellular carcinoma or head and neck squamous cell carcinoma were enrolled in the trial. Before TCR sequencing, CD4+ T cells and CD8+ T cells from peripheral blood were sorted into separate populations.

On this clone itself: No cognate antigen has been identified for it. It has no much larger one-base neighbor in the sample; base qualities were not kept.

Genomic DNA was extracted from sorted cells for sequencing of the TCRbeta CDR3 region. The immunoSEQ Assay was used to sequence the TCRbeta CDR3 regions. As stored in TCRdb, this immuneACCESS dataset retains in-frame rearrangements with V and J assigned. A fraction of the clones does not appear; measured against another copy, unresolved V genes explain less than half of the discrepancy, and the remainder lacks a known reason. Counted in this sample were about 61,000 clones; roughly 87% of them appeared once. The ten most abundant clones make up around 3.5% of the sample. This clonotype originated in an adult with an advanced solid tumor such as melanoma, head and neck, liver or kidney cancer. This chain joins TRBV11-3 to TRBJ2-1; the central 10 bases match TRBD2. The sample was CD4+ or CD8+ T cells sorted from blood, taken in a trial of the OX40 agonist ivuxolimab. The sequence in DNA is TGTGCCAGCAGCTCGGGACTAGCGTACAATGAGCAGTTCTTC. Its amino acids are CASSSGLAYNEQFF.